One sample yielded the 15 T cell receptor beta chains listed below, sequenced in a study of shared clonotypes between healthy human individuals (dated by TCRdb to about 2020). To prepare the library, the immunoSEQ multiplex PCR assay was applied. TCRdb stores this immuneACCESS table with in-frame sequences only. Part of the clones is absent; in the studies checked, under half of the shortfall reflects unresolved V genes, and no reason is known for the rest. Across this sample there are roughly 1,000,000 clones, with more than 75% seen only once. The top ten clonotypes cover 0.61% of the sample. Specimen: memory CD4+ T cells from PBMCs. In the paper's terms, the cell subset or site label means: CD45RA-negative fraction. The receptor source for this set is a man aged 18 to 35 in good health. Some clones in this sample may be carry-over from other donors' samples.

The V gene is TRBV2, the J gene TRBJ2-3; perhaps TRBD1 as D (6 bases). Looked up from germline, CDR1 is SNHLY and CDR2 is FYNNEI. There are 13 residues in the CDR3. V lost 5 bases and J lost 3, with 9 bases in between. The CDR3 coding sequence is TGTGCCAGCAGTAGACAGGTAACAGATACGCAGTATTTT. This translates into CASSRQVTDTQYF.

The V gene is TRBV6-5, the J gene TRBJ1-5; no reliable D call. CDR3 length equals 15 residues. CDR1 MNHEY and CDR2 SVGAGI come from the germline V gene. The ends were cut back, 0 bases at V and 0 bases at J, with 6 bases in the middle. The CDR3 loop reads CASSYSPFSNQPQHF. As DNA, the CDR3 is TGTGCCAGCAGTTACTCTCCATTTAGCAATCAGCCCCAGCATTTT.

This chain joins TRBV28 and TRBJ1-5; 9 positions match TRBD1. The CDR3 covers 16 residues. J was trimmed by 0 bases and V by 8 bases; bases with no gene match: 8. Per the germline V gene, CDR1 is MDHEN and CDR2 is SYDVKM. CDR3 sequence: CASSGQGFFSNQPQHF. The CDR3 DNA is TGTGCCAGCTCGGGACAGGGTTTTTTTAGCAATCAGCCCCAGCATTTT. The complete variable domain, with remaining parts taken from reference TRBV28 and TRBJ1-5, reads DVKVTQSSRYLVKRTGEKVFLECVQDMDHENMFWYRQDPGLGLRLIYFSYDVKMKEKGDIPEGYSVSREKKERFSLILESASTNQTSMYLCASSGQGFFSNQPQHFGDGTRLSIL.

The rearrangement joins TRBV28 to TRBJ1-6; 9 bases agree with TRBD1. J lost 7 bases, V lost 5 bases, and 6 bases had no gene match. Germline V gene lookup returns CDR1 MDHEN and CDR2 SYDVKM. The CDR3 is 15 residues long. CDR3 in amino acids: CASSLTGTGNSPLHF. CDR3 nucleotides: TGTGCCAGCAGTCTAACCGGGACAGGGAATTCACCCCTCCACTTT.

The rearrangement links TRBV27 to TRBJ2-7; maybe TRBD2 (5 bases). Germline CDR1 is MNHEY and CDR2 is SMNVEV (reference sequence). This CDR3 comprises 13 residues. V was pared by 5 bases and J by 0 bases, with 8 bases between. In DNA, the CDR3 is TGTGCCAGCAGTCCCACTAGCTCCTACGAGCAGTACTTC. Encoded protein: CASSPTSSYEQYF.

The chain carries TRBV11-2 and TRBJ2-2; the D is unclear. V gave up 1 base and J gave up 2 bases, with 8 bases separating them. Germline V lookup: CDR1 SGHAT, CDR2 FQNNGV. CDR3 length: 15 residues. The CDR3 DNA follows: TGTGCCAGCAGCTTAGTTCTGACCAACACCGGGGAGCTGTTTTTT. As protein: CASSLVLTNTGELFF.

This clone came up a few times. Here the CDR3 reads CASSPYDSNQPQHF. CDR3 bases: TGTGCCAGCTCACCGTACGATAGCAATCAGCCCCAGCATTTT. The chain couples TRBV18 to TRBJ1-5; no reliable D call. Trimming cost V 3 bases and J 0 bases, with 6 bases left between them. CDR1 KGHSH and CDR2 LQKENI come from the germline V gene. The CDR3 runs 14 residues.

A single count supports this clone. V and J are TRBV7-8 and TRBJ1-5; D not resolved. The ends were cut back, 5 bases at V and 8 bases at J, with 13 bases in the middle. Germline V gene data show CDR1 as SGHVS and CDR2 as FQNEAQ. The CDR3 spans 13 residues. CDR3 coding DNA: TGTGCCAGCAGCGGGCAGTTAAGGGAGCCCCAGCATTTT. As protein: CASSGQLREPQHF. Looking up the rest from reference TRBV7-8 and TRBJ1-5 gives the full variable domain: GAGVSQSPRYKVAKRGQDVALRCDPISGHVSLFWYQQALGQGPEFLTYFQNEAQLDKSGLPSDRFFAERPEGSVSTLKIQRTQQEDSAVYLCASSGQLREPQHFGDGTRLSIL.

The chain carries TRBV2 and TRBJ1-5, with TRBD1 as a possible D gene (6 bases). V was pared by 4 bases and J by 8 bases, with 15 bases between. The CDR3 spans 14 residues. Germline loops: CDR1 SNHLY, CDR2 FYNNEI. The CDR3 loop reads CASSGGTGQEPQHF. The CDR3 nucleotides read TGTGCCAGCAGTGGGGGTACAGGGCAGGAGCCCCAGCATTTT.

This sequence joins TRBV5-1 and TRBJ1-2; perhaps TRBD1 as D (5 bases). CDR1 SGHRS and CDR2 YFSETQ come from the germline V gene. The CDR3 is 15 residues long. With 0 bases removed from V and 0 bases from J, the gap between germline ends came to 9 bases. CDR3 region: CASSLVTGPNYGYTF. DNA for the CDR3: TGCGCCAGCAGCTTGGTAACGGGGCCTAACTATGGCTACACCTTC. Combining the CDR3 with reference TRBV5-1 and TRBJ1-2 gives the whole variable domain KAGVTQTPRYLIKTRGQQVTLSCSPISGHRSVSWYQQTPGQGLQFLFEYFSETQRNKGNFPGRFSGRQFSNSRSEMNVSTLELGDSALYLCASSLVTGPNYGYTFGSGTRLTVV.

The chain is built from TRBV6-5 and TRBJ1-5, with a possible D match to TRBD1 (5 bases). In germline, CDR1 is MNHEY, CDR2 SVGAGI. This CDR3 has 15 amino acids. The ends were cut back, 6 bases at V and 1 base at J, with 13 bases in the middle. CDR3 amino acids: CASSRNRDSNQPQHF. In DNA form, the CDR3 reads TGTGCCAGCAGCCGAAACCGGGACAGCAATCAGCCCCAGCATTTT.

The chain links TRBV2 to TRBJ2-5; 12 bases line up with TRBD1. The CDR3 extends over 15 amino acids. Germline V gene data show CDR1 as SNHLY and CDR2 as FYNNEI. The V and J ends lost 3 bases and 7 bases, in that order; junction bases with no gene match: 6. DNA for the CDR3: TGTGCCAGCAGTGACGCCGGGACAGGGGGCGGGACCCAGTACTTC. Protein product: CASSDAGTGGGTQYF.

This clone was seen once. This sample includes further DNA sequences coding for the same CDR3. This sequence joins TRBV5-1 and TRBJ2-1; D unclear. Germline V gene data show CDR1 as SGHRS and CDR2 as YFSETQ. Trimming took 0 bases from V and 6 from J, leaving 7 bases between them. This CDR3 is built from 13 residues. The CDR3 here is CASSLGSANEQFF. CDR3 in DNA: TGCGCCAGCAGCTTGGGTTCAGCCAATGAGCAGTTCTTC.

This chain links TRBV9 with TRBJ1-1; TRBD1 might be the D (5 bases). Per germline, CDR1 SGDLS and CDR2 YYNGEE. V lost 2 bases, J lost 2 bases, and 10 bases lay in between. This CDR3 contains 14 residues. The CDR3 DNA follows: TGTGCCAGCAGCGTTTCGGGGGAAAACACTGAAGCTTTCTTT. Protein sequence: CASSVSGENTEAFF. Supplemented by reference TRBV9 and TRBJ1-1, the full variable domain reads DSGVTQTPKHLITATGQRVTLRCSPRSGDLSVYWYQQSLDQGLQFLIQYYNGEERAKGNILERFSAQQFPDLHSELNLSSLELGDSALYFCASSVSGENTEAFFGQGTRLTVV.

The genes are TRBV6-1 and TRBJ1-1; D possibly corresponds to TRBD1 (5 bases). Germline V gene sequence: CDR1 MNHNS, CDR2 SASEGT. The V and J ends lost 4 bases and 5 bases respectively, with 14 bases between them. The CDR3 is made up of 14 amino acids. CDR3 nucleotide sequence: TGTGCCAGCAGTGCCCGGGACCCAGGAACTGAAGCTTTCTTT. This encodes CASSARDPGTEAFF.